Presented here are 13 T cell receptor beta chains from one specimen sequenced in a study of T-cell reconstitution after alpha-beta-depleted transplantation in children. Preparation of the TCRbeta library involved a method that used unique molecular identifiers. One entry per CDR3 protein results from TCRdb running MiXCR on the PCR reads. The data hold under 140,000 distinct CDR3 sequences, with around 10% observed a single time. Sequences were derived from PBMCs from the stem cell graft donor, sampled from the stem cell graft. Receptors were obtained from a human donor who donated a stem cell graft to a child with acute lymphoblastic leukemia.

Of note for this clonotype: Just one base apart from a much larger clone, this may be a read error. The chain recombines TRBV15 with TRBJ2-7, with D possibly being TRBD1 or TRBD2 (6 bases each). The CDR3 loop spans 14 amino acids. Germline loops: CDR1 LNHNV, CDR2 YYDKDF (reference sequence). CDR3 amino acids: CATSRGGASYVQYF. CDR3 coding DNA: TGTGCCACCAGCAGAGGGGGGGCTTCCTACGTGCAGTACTTC. Full variable domain (missing parts from reference TRBV15 and TRBJ2-7): DAMVIQNPRYQVTQFGKPVTLSCSQTLNHNVMYWYQQKSSQAPKLLFHYYDKDFNNEADTPDNFQSRRPNTSFCFLDIRSPGLGDTAMYLCATSRGGASYVQYFGPGTRLTVT.

There are many counts of this clonotype. This chain's CDR3 is CASTGIGELFF. Here the CDR3 DNA reads TGTGCCAGCACGGGAATCGGGGAGCTGTTTTTT. The V gene is TRBV12-3 or TRBV12-4, the J gene TRBJ2-2; tentative D call: TRBD2 (5 bases). V gave up 7 bases and J gave up 7 bases, with 7 bases separating them. The CDR3 is 11 amino acids.

This clonotype was detected many times. V and J are TRBV12-3 or TRBV12-4 and TRBJ1-2; tentatively, D is TRBD1 (5 bases). The CDR3 has 14 amino acids. Trimming left V 5 bases short and J 0 bases short, with 10 bases between. CDR3 bases: TGTGCCAGCAGTCCAGGGAGCACTAACTATGGCTACACCTTC. Its protein product is CASSPGSTNYGYTF.

This chain uses TRBV28 with TRBJ2-7; 7 bases are shared with TRBD2. This CDR3 contains 14 residues. Germline V lookup: CDR1 MDHEN, CDR2 SYDVKM. Unmatched junction bases numbered 5, after V lost 6 bases and J lost 0 bases. Written as DNA, the CDR3 is TGTGCCAGCAGGGCTAGCGGTCCCTCCTACGAGCAGTACTTC. Translating gives CASRASGPSYEQYF.

This clonotype was counted many times. A junction boundary mismatches the germline segment, possibly from a read error. The chain couples TRBV7-7 to TRBJ2-5; D uncertain. Germline loops: CDR1 SSHAT, CDR2 FNYEAQ (reference sequence). This CDR3 region has 14 residues. The CDR3 DNA reads TGTGCTAGCAGCTTAAACCTCCGTGAGGAGACCCAGTACTTC. Amino acid sequence: CASSLNLREETQYF.

This clonotype was detected many times. The V and J genes are TRBV4-1 and TRBJ2-3; D ambiguous. The CDR3 spans 13 residues. Trimming took 8 bases from V and 2 from J, leaving 11 bases between them. CDR1 and CDR2 from the germline V gene are MGHRA and YSYEKL. The CDR3 DNA is TGCGCCAGCTCGAGGCAGCTCACAGATACGCAGTATTTT. It encodes CASSRQLTDTQYF.

This clonotype was found many times. The rearrangement uses TRBV29-1 and TRBJ1-1; 7 bases line up with TRBD1. Germline V lookup: CDR1 SQVTM, CDR2 ANQGSEA. The CDR3 loop spans 13 amino acids. The V and J ends lost 1 base and 5 bases, in that order; junction bases with no gene match: 4. CDR3 DNA: TGCAGCGTTGAAGTCAGGGGGTTGACTGAAGCTTTCTTT. Residues: CSVEVRGLTEAFF.

There are many counts of this clonotype. This rearrangement joins TRBV12-3 or TRBV12-4 to TRBJ2-7; TRBD1 or TRBD2 may be the D gene (7 bases each). Trimming left V 6 bases short and J 3 bases short, with 15 bases between. This CDR3 has 14 amino acids. CDR3 loop: CASSHGGTDYEQYF. The DNA of the CDR3 is TGTGCCAGCAGCCACGGGGGGACAGACTACGAGCAGTACTTC.

This clonotype was counted at least ten times. The rearrangement uses TRBV6-1 and TRBJ2-7; possibly TRBD1 or TRBD2 for D (5 bases each). This CDR3 is 15 amino acids long. V was shortened by 3 bases and J by 0 bases, with 12 bases between the two germline ends. Germline V CDR1 and CDR2: MNHNS, SASEGT. CDR3 sequence: CASSDPGRSSYEQYF. CDR3 in DNA: TGTGCCAGCAGTGATCCGGGACGGAGCTCCTACGAGCAGTACTTC.

This clonotype was recorded at least ten times. The V call is TRBV9, the J call TRBJ2-2; 10 bases are a match to TRBD2. The CDR3 runs to 15 residues. Germline loops: CDR1 SGDLS, CDR2 YYNGEE. The V and J ends lost 6 bases and 6 bases, in that order; junction bases with no gene match: 8. CDR3 region: CASTRLAGESGELFF. The CDR3 DNA follows: TGTGCCAGCACGCGGCTAGCGGGAGAATCCGGGGAGCTGTTTTTT. Combining the CDR3 with reference TRBV9 and TRBJ2-2 gives the whole variable domain DSGVTQTPKHLITATGQRVTLRCSPRSGDLSVYWYQQSLDQGLQFLIQYYNGEERAKGNILERFSAQQFPDLHSELNLSSLELGDSALYFCASTRLAGESGELFFGEGSRLTVL.

This clonotype showed up many times. V and J are TRBV6-5 and TRBJ2-3, with 10 bases that match TRBD1. The V segment lost 6 bases and the J segment 3 bases; nucleotides outside the gene matches: 9. Germline-derived CDR1 and CDR2 are MNHEY and SVGAGI. The CDR3 is 16 amino acids. Here the CDR3 reads CASSHRDRGATDTQYF. CDR3 in DNA: TGTGCCAGCAGCCACCGGGACAGGGGAGCTACAGATACGCAGTATTTT.

In its sample, this clonotype was seen many times. The rearrangement joins TRBV4-3 to TRBJ1-5; 7 bases match TRBD1. CDR3 length: 14 amino acids. Trimming removed 0 bases from V and 7 bases from J; junction bases left unmatched: 3. Germline V lookup: CDR1 LGHNA, CDR2 YSLEER. The CDR3 region is CASSQEAGGQPQHF. In DNA, the CDR3 is TGCGCCAGCAGCCAAGAGGCAGGGGGACAGCCCCAGCATTTT.

This clonotype appeared many times. V is TRBV12-3 or TRBV12-4 and J is TRBJ2-4; D gene uncertain. This CDR3 comprises 15 residues. V was shortened by 5 bases and J by 1 base, with 12 bases between the two germline ends. Here the CDR3 reads CASSHLGNAKNIQYF. In nucleotides, the CDR3 is TGTGCCAGCAGTCATTTGGGGAATGCCAAAAACATTCAGTACTTC.